These T cell receptor beta chains were read from a single sample in a study of T cell repertoires in cytomegalovirus infection. TCRdb called the reads again in MiXCR, with one record for every CDR3 protein. The sample shows more than 200,000 distinct CDR3 sequences, 8% to 9.5% of them seen only once. Material for sequencing was PBMCs. Receptor source: a human donor in good health (CMV status not recorded). Some clones in this sample may be carry-over from other donors' samples. Each CDR3 is given with its conserved first and last residue.

TRBV19,TRBJ1-2,CASTRTAPGRSGYTF
TRBV2,TRBJ1-5,CASSPKLPPDRESQPQHF
TRBV28,TRBJ2-7,CATDPAGSQLWQYF
TRBV4-3,TRBJ2-6,CASSRSRQGISGANVLTF
TRBV15,TRBJ2-3,CATRPGGTDTQYF
TRBV6-1,TRBJ2-7,CASRDSGTYEQYF
TRBV5-6,TRBJ1-4,CASSPEAGRTNEKLFF
TRBV7-2,TRBJ1-6,CASSLAGSGNSPLHF
TRBV28,TRBJ1-5,CASSSGGKGSNQPQHF
TRBV12-3/TRBV12-4,TRBJ1-1,CASSAGTVNTEAFF
TRBV2,TRBJ1-1,CASSDPQGKWRAFF